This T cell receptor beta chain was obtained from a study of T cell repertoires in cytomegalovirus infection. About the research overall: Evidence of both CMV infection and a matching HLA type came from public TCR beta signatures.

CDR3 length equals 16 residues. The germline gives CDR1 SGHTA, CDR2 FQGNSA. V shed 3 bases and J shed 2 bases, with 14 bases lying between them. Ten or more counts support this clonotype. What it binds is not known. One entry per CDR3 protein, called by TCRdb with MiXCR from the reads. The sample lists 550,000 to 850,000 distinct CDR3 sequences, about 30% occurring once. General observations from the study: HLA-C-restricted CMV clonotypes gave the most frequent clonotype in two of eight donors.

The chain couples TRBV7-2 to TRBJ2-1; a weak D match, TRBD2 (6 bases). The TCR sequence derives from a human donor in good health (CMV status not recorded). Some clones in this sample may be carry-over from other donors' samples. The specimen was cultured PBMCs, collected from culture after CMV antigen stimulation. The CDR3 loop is CASSFNRRAPYNEQFF. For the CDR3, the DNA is TGTGCCAGCAGCTTCAACAGGAGGGCGCCCTACAATGAGCAGTTCTTC.